This TCR beta chain was captured in a study of T-cell memory formation after mild COVID-19. Whole-study results and caveats: A second wave expanding day 15 to 37 was CD4+-biased; contracting clones were balanced.

Germline V gives CDR1 SGHTA, CDR2 FQGNSA. There are 13 residues in the CDR3. V was clipped by 0 bases and J by 3 bases, with 6 bases between them. Regarding this clonotype: Its specificity is not known.

TCRdb redid the calling of the 5' RACE reads with MiXCR, one entry per CDR3 protein. The sample yields around 300,000 distinct CDR3 sequences, approximately 19% seen once. The gene calls are TRBV7-2 and TRBJ2-7; tentative D call: TRBD1 (5 bases). This clonotype was sampled from a man between 18 and 29 years old who had mild COVID-19 (a few samples of this study predate the infection). Cell type and time point are not known. The sequencing sample was made of PBMCs or a T cell subset sorted from them (not recorded which). CDR3 amino acids: CASSLARDYEQYF. The CDR3 DNA reads as TGTGCCAGCAGCTTAGCCAGGGACTACGAGCAGTACTTC.